A selection of T cell receptor beta chains follows, all from one sample in a study of cytomegalovirus exposure and HLA in healthy donors. Assay: immunoSEQ multiplex PCR; the TCRdb copy retains only in-frame clones and omits some. The table includes about 200,000 clones, less than 85% detected once. The sample was PBMCs. The receptors here all came from a woman between 18 and 30 years old in good health and CMV-seronegative. CDR3s include the opening cysteine and the closing phenylalanine or tryptophan. D genes are given only for firm matches. A clone size is listed for some rows: how often the clone was seen (once, few, many), or a class if it is expanded.

j_gene: TRBJ2-7
v_gene: TRBV18
abundance: once
d_gene: .
CDR3nt: TGTGCCAGCTCACCACAGGGGGGCGAGCAGTACTTC
CDR3aa: CASSPQGGEQYF

j_gene: TRBJ1-1
v_gene: TRBV5-1
abundance: .
d_gene: .
CDR3nt: TGCGCCAGCAGCTTGAGGGGCAGTTCAGCTGAAGCTTTCTTT
CDR3aa: CASSLRGSSAEAFF

j_gene: TRBJ2-1
v_gene: TRBV4-1
abundance: .
d_gene: TRBD2
CDR3nt: TGCGCCAGCAGCCAAGAGAGGTCTAGCGGGAGGGCCAGCTCCTACAATGAGCAGTTCTTC
CDR3aa: CASSQERSSGRASSYNEQFF

j_gene: TRBJ2-3
v_gene: TRBV2
abundance: .
d_gene: .
CDR3nt: TGTGCCAGCAAGGCCCTGTGGGGAGATACGCAGTATTTT
CDR3aa: CASKALWGDTQYF

j_gene: TRBJ2-1
v_gene: TRBV27
abundance: .
d_gene: .
CDR3nt: TGTGCCAGCAGTTTCTCTAGTAGCAATGAGCAGTTCTTC
CDR3aa: CASSFSSSNEQFF

j_gene: TRBJ2-1
v_gene: TRBV5-1
abundance: few
d_gene: .
CDR3nt: TGCGCCAGCAGCACCTGGGGGGTTCAAGGGAATGAGCAGTTCTTC
CDR3aa: CASSTWGVQGNEQFF

j_gene: TRBJ1-4
v_gene: TRBV5-1
abundance: .
d_gene: .
CDR3nt: TGCGCCAGCAGTTCAGGGTGGGGTGATGAAAAACTGTTTTTT
CDR3aa: CASSSGWGDEKLFF

j_gene: TRBJ1-6
v_gene: TRBV5-1
abundance: many
d_gene: .
CDR3nt: TGCGCCAGCAGCTTGGCGACATCCTCTAATTCACCCCTCCACTTT
CDR3aa: CASSLATSSNSPLHF

j_gene: TRBJ2-4
v_gene: TRBV27
abundance: .
d_gene: TRBD2
CDR3nt: TGTGCCAGCAGTTCTTCTACTAGCGGGGGGCCAAAAAACATTCAGTACTTC
CDR3aa: CASSSSTSGGPKNIQYF

j_gene: TRBJ2-7
v_gene: TRBV5-1
abundance: .
d_gene: .
CDR3nt: TGCGCCAGCAGCTTGGGGCAGGTCCTCCCCTACGAGCAGTACTTC
CDR3aa: CASSLGQVLPYEQYF

j_gene: TRBJ1-1
v_gene: TRBV9
abundance: .
d_gene: .
CDR3nt: TGTGCCAGCAGCGCCGGGACGGTGAACACTGAAGCTTTCTTT
CDR3aa: CASSAGTVNTEAFF

j_gene: TRBJ2-1
v_gene: TRBV5-1
abundance: .
d_gene: .
CDR3nt: TGCGCCAGCAGCCTCGCCGGGAGCCTCAATGAGCAGTTCTTC
CDR3aa: CASSLAGSLNEQFF

j_gene: TRBJ2-7
v_gene: TRBV25-1
abundance: few
d_gene: .
CDR3nt: TGTGCCAGCAGTGACATCGCGGGGTTGGGTTACGAGCAGTACTTC
CDR3aa: CASSDIAGLGYEQYF

j_gene: TRBJ2-2
v_gene: TRBV27
abundance: .
d_gene: .
CDR3nt: TGTGCCAGCAGTTTCCGAGGCACCGGGGAGCTGTTTTTT
CDR3aa: CASSFRGTGELFF

j_gene: TRBJ2-7
v_gene: TRBV6-5
abundance: many
d_gene: TRBD1
CDR3nt: TGTGCCAGCGGTGGGACAGCCGACAACCACGAGCAGTACTTC
CDR3aa: CASGGTADNHEQYF

j_gene: TRBJ1-2
v_gene: TRBV2
abundance: .
d_gene: TRBD1
CDR3nt: TGTGCCAGAACGGGGGCAGGGGGGTTTGGTGGCTACACCTTC
CDR3aa: CARTGAGGFGGYTF

j_gene: TRBJ1-1
v_gene: TRBV5-1
abundance: .
d_gene: .
CDR3nt: TGCGCCAGCAGCTTGATTGACCTGAACACTGAAGCTTTCTTT
CDR3aa: CASSLIDLNTEAFF

j_gene: TRBJ2-5
v_gene: TRBV6-6
abundance: .
d_gene: .
CDR3nt: TGTGCCAGCAGGGAAGACGGCGGGGCCCAGTACTTC
CDR3aa: CASREDGGAQYF

j_gene: TRBJ2-7
v_gene: TRBV11-2
abundance: .
d_gene: TRBD2
CDR3nt: TGTGCCAGCAGCTCGGGACTAGCCTACGAGCAGTACTTC
CDR3aa: CASSSGLAYEQYF

j_gene: TRBJ1-2
v_gene: TRBV19
abundance: .
d_gene: .
CDR3nt: TGTGCCAGTAGTGAAGACCGGGTGCGGGGCTACACCTTC
CDR3aa: CASSEDRVRGYTF

j_gene: TRBJ1-2
v_gene: TRBV27
abundance: .
d_gene: .
CDR3nt: TGTGCCAGCAGTTCGTTCCCCGGGACCTCTAACTATGGCTACACCTTC
CDR3aa: CASSSFPGTSNYGYTF

j_gene: TRBJ2-1
v_gene: TRBV5-8
abundance: once
d_gene: .
CDR3nt: TGTGCCAGCAGAGGCGGCCGGAGATCCTACAATGAGCAGTTCTTC
CDR3aa: CASRGGRRSYNEQFF

j_gene: TRBJ2-1
v_gene: TRBV5-6
abundance: .
d_gene: .
CDR3nt: TGTGCCGCCGGCCTAGGCGTCGGTAGCAATGAGCAGTTCTTC
CDR3aa: CAAGLGVGSNEQFF

j_gene: TRBJ1-1
v_gene: TRBV6-5
abundance: .
d_gene: .
CDR3nt: TGTGCCAGCAGTTACACTTCTTCGGACAGACAAGCTTTCTTT
CDR3aa: CASSYTSSDRQAFF

j_gene: TRBJ1-4
v_gene: TRBV2
abundance: few
d_gene: .
CDR3nt: TGTGCCAGCGTCGTCCAGGGTGTGGGTAATGAAAAACTGTTTTTT
CDR3aa: CASVVQGVGNEKLFF

j_gene: TRBJ1-1
v_gene: TRBV7-8
abundance: .
d_gene: TRBD1
CDR3nt: TGTGCCAGCAGCTGGGGACAGGGGACAACTGAAGCTTTCTTT
CDR3aa: CASSWGQGTTEAFF

j_gene: TRBJ2-1
v_gene: TRBV2
abundance: .
d_gene: TRBD2
CDR3nt: TGTGCCAGCAGGGCTAGCGGGGGGGCGTCTGAAGATGAGCAGTTCTTC
CDR3aa: CASRASGGASEDEQFF

j_gene: TRBJ2-5
v_gene: TRBV27
abundance: .
d_gene: .
CDR3nt: TGTGCCAGCAGTAGCAGGCGGGTGAAATACGAGACCCAGTACTTC
CDR3aa: CASSSRRVKYETQYF

j_gene: TRBJ2-3
v_gene: TRBV9
abundance: .
d_gene: .
CDR3nt: TGTGCCAGCAGCGTAGTAAGGGCGGGGACAGATACGCAGTATTTT
CDR3aa: CASSVVRAGTDTQYF

j_gene: TRBJ2-7
v_gene: TRBV9
abundance: .
d_gene: TRBD1
CDR3nt: TGTGCCAGCAGCGTACTGGGACAGGGGGCCGGAGAGCAGTACTTC
CDR3aa: CASSVLGQGAGEQYF

j_gene: TRBJ1-2
v_gene: TRBV6-6
abundance: .
d_gene: .
CDR3nt: TGTGCCAGCACCTCCGGGGGGTATGGCTACACCTTC
CDR3aa: CASTSGGYGYTF

j_gene: TRBJ1-3
v_gene: TRBV7-6
abundance: .
d_gene: .
CDR3nt: TGTGCCAGCAGCTCACAGGCGGGTTCGCGAAACACCATATATTTT
CDR3aa: CASSSQAGSRNTIYF

j_gene: TRBJ2-7
v_gene: TRBV28
abundance: .
d_gene: TRBD2
CDR3nt: TGTGCCAGCACAACAACTAGCGGGAAACCCTACGAGCAGTACTTC
CDR3aa: CASTTTSGKPYEQYF

j_gene: TRBJ1-1
v_gene: TRBV5-1
abundance: few
d_gene: TRBD1
CDR3nt: TGCGCCAGCAGCTTGAACAGGGGGCAGAACACTGAAGCTTTCTTT
CDR3aa: CASSLNRGQNTEAFF

j_gene: TRBJ1-2
v_gene: TRBV7-9
abundance: .
d_gene: .
CDR3nt: TGTGCCAGCAGTCTAGGGGGGCCGGGCGGCTACACCTTC
CDR3aa: CASSLGGPGGYTF

j_gene: TRBJ2-1
v_gene: TRBV7-9
abundance: few
d_gene: TRBD2
CDR3nt: TGTGCCAGCAGCCCTAGACCTAGCGGGGGATACAATGAGCAGTTCTTC
CDR3aa: CASSPRPSGGYNEQFF

j_gene: TRBJ1-2
v_gene: TRBV28
abundance: .
d_gene: .
CDR3nt: TGTGCCAGCAGTGGAATTAACTATGGCTACACCTTC
CDR3aa: CASSGINYGYTF

j_gene: TRBJ2-4
v_gene: TRBV10-3
abundance: .
d_gene: .
CDR3nt: TGTGCCATCAGTGAGTCGGGGGGGCGCAGGGAAAACATTCAGTACTTC
CDR3aa: CAISESGGRRENIQYF

j_gene: TRBJ2-2
v_gene: TRBV10-3
abundance: .
d_gene: .
CDR3nt: TGTGCCATCAGTATGGACACCGGGGAGCTGTTTTTT
CDR3aa: CAISMDTGELFF

j_gene: TRBJ2-7
v_gene: TRBV9
abundance: .
d_gene: TRBD1
CDR3nt: TGTGCCAGCAGCAAAATGGGACAGGGTAACGAGCAGTACTTC
CDR3aa: CASSKMGQGNEQYF

j_gene: TRBJ1-1
v_gene: TRBV13
abundance: .
d_gene: .
CDR3nt: TGTGCCAGCAGCTTGGGGAATGGGAACGCTGAAGCTTTCTTT
CDR3aa: CASSLGNGNAEAFF

j_gene: TRBJ2-2
v_gene: TRBV9
abundance: .
d_gene: .
CDR3nt: TGTGCCAGCAGCGTAGTTGGAGCGGGCACCGGGGAGCTGTTTTTT
CDR3aa: CASSVVGAGTGELFF

j_gene: TRBJ2-7
v_gene: TRBV12-5
abundance: .
d_gene: .
CDR3nt: TGTGCTAGTGGCCCCACAACGTACGAGCAGTACTTC
CDR3aa: CASGPTTYEQYF

j_gene: TRBJ2-7
v_gene: TRBV5-1
abundance: .
d_gene: .
CDR3nt: TGCGCCAGCAGCTTGACAGTTAAGGGGGAGCAGTACTTC
CDR3aa: CASSLTVKGEQYF

j_gene: TRBJ2-7
v_gene: TRBV5-6
abundance: .
d_gene: TRBD2
CDR3nt: TGTGCCAGCAGCTTGTTCCAAAGCGGGAGTACTGACGAGCAGTACTTC
CDR3aa: CASSLFQSGSTDEQYF

j_gene: TRBJ2-1
v_gene: TRBV18
abundance: once
d_gene: .
CDR3nt: TGTGCCAGCTCAGAGACAGTAAACAATGAGCAGTTCTTC
CDR3aa: CASSETVNNEQFF

j_gene: TRBJ1-2
v_gene: TRBV13
abundance: .
d_gene: .
CDR3nt: TGTGCCAGCAGCTTGGCCCTAGACAGAGACTATGGCTACACCTTC
CDR3aa: CASSLALDRDYGYTF